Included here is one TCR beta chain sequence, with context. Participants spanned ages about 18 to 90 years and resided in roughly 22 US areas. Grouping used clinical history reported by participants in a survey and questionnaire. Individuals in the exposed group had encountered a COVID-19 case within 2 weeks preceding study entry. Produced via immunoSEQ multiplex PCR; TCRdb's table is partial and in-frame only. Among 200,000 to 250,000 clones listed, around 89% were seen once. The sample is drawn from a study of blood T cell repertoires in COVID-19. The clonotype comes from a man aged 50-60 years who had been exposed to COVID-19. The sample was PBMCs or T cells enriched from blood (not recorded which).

As DNA, the CDR3 is TGTGCCACCAGCAGAGATCGGAGACAGGGCACAGATACGCAGTATTTT. The encoded protein is CATSRDRRQGTDTQYF. This sequence joins TRBV15 and TRBJ2-3; a weak D match, TRBD1 (6 bases). The V gene lost 0 bases and the J gene lost 1 base, with 11 bases spanning the gap. Germline CDR1 is LNHNV and CDR2 is YYDKDF (reference sequence). This CDR3 comprises 16 residues.